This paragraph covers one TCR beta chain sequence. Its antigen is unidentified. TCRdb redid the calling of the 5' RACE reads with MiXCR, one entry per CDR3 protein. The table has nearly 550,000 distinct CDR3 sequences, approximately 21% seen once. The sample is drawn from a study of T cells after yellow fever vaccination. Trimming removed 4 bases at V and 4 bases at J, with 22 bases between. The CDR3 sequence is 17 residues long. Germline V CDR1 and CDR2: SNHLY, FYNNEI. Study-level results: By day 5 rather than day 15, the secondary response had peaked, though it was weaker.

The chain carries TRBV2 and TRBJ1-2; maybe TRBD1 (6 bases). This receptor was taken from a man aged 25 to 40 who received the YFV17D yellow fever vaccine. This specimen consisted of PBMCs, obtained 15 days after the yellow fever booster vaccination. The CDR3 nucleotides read TGTGCCAGCAGTGCCTTTCCCGGGACAAGGAGTCTCTATGGCTACACCTTC. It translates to CASSAFPGTRSLYGYTF.